This T cell receptor beta chain was profiled in a study of metastatic and nonmetastatic thyroid tumors. About the research overall: Comparative analysis of repertoires was undertaken across blood and tumor or nodule tissue obtained from malignant and benign thyroid patients.

TCRdb re-called clones via MiXCR from the PCR reads. The data contain under 9,000 clones, 25% to 35% of them singletons. Germline V gene data show CDR1 as MDHEN and CDR2 as SYDVKM. The V end lost 6 bases, the J end lost 8 bases, and 16 bases lay between the germline ends. CDR3 size: 13 residues. Prior to thyroid surgery, none of the patients had received any treatment. The chain carries TRBV28 and TRBJ1-2; D uncertain. Sequencing used tumor tissue. The sequence was obtained from a female donor with papillary thyroid cancer or a benign thyroid nodule (not recorded which). Some clones in this sample may be carry-over from other donors' samples. CDR3 in amino acids: CASRVGLGWGYTF. CDR3 nucleotide sequence: TGTGCCAGCAGAGTAGGTCTCGGGTGGGGCTACACCTTC.